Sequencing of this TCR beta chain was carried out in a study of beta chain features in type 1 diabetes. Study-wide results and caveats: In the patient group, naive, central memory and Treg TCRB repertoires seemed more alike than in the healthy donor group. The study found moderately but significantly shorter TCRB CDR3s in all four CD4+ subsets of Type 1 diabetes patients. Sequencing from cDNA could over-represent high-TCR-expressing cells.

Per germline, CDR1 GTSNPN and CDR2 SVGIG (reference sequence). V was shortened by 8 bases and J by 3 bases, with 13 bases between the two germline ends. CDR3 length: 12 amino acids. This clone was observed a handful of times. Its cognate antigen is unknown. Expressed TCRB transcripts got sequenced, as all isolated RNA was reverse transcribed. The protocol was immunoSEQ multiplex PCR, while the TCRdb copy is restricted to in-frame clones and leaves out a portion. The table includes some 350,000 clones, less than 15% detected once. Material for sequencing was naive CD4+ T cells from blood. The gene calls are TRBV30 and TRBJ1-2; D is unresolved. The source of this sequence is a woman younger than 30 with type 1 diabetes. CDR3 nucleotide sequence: TGTGCCCGTAGGAGGAGGGACTATGGCTACACCTTC. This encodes CARRRRDYGYTF.